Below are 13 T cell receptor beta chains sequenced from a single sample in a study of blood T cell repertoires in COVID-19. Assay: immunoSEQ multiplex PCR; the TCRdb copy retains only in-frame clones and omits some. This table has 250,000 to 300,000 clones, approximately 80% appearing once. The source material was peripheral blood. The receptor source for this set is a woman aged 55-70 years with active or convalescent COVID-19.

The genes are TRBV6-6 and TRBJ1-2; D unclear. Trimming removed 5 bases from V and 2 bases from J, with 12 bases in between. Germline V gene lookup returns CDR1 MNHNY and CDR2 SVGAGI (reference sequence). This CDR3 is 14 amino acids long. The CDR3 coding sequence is TGTGCCAGCAGTGGCCACCCACAGAACTATGGCTACACCTTC. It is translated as CASSGHPQNYGYTF.

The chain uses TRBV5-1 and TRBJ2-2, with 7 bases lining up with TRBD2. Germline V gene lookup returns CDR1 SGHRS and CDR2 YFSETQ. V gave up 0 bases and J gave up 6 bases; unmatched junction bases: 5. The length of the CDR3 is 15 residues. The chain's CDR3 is CASSLVAGRAGELFF. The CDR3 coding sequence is TGCGCCAGCAGCTTGGTGGCGGGGAGGGCCGGGGAGCTGTTTTTT.

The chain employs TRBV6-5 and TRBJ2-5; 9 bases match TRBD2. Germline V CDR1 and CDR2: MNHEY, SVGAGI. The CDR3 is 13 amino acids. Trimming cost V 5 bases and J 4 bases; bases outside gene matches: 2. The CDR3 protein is CASSRSGGETQYF. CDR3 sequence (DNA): TGTGCCAGCAGTCGTAGCGGGGGAGAGACCCAGTACTTC.

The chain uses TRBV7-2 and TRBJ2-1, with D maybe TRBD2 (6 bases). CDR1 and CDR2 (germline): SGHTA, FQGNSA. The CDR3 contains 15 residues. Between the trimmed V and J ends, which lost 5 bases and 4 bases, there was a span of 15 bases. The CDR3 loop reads CASSPWSGVYNEQFF. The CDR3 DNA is TGTGCCAGCAGCCCTTGGTCGGGGGTATACAATGAGCAGTTCTTC.

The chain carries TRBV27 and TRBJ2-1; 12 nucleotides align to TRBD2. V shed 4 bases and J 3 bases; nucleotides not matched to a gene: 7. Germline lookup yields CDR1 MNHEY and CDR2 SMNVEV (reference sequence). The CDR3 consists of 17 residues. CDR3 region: CASSYSSGGDLYNEQFF. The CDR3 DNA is TGTGCCAGCAGTTATTCTAGCGGGGGGGACCTCTACAATGAGCAGTTCTTC.

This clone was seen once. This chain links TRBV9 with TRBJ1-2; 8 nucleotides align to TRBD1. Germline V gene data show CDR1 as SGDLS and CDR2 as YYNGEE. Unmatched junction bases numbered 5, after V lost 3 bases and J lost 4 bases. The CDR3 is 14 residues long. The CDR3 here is CASSAGGVSYGYTF. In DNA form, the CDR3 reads TGTGCCAGCAGCGCAGGGGGCGTGAGCTATGGCTACACCTTC.

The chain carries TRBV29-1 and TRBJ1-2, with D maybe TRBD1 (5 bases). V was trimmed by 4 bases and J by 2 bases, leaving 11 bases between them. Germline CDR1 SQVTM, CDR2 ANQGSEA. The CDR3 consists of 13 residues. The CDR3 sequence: CSVVSGQNYGYTF. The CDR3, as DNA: TGCAGCGTTGTATCCGGACAAAACTATGGCTACACCTTC.

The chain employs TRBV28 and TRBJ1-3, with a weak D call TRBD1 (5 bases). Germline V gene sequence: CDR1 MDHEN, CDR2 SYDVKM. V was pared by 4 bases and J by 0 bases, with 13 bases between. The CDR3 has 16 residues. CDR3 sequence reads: CASSSSRGLSGNTIYF. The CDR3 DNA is TGTGCCAGCAGTTCCTCTAGGGGTCTCTCTGGAAACACCATATATTTT.

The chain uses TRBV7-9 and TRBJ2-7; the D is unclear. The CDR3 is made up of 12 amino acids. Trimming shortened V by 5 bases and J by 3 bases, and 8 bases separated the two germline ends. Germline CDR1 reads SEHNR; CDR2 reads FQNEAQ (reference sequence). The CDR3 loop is CASSPAGYEQYF. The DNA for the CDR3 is TGTGCCAGCAGCCCCGCCGGCTACGAGCAGTACTTC.

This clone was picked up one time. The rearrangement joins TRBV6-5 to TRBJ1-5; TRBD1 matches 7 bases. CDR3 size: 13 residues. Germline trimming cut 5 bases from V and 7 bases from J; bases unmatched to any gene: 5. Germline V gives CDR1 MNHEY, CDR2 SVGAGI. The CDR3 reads CASSIQGFQPQHF. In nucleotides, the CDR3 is TGTGCCAGCAGTATACAGGGGTTCCAGCCCCAGCATTTT.

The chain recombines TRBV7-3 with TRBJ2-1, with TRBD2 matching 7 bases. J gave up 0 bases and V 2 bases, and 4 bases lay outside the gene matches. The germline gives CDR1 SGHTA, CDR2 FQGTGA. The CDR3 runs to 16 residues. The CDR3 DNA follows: TGTGCCAGCAGCTTAGGGTCTAGCGGCTCCTACAATGAGCAGTTCTTC. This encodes CASSLGSSGSYNEQFF.

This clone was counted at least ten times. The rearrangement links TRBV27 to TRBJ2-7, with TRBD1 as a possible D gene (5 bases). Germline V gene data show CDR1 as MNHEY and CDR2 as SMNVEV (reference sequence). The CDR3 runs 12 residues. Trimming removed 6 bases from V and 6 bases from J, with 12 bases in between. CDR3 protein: CASRQGVGEQYF. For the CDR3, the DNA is TGTGCCAGCAGGCAGGGTGTGGGCGAGCAGTACTTC.

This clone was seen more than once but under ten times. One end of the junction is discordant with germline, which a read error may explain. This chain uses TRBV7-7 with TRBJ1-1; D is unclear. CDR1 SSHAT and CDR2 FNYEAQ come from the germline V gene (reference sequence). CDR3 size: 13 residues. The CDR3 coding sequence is TGTGCTAGCAGCTTAGATGGCAGCACTGAAGCTTTCTTT. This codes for CASSLDGSTEAFF. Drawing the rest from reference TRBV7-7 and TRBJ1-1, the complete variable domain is GAGVSQSPRYKVTKRGQDVTLRCDPISSHATLYWYQQALGQGPEFLTYFNYEAQPDKSGLPSDRFSAERPEGSISTLTIQRTEQRDSAMYRCASSLDGSTEAFFGQGTRLTVV.